This TCR beta chain was obtained from a study of blood T cell repertoires in COVID-19. TCRdb's copy holds only in-frame clones and misses some; the assay was immunoSEQ multiplex PCR. Altogether around 380,000 clones are present, more than 75% being singletons, with the ten largest covering approximately 1%. The CDR3 spans 15 residues. Per the germline V gene, CDR1 is MDHEN and CDR2 is SYDVKM. The trim removed 5 bases at V and 8 bases at J, leaving 11 bases unmatched. The source of this sequence is a human donor with acute or convalescent COVID-19. The donor label of this sample is uncertain. The source material was peripheral blood. The chain recombines TRBV28 with TRBJ1-4; 7 bases match TRBD1. The CDR3 DNA reads TGTGCCAGCAGTAGAGGGGGCCAGGGAAGAGAAAAACTGTTTTTT. Protein sequence: CASSRGGQGREKLFF.